This T cell receptor (beta chain) was profiled in a study of blood T cell repertoires in COVID-19. The overall study: Italy, Spain and the United States were the sources of the convalescent and acute COVID-19 samples. The cDNA or gDNA used as material had been derived from T cells, B-cell-depleted T cells, or PBMCs.

This CDR3 comprises 16 residues. V lost 0 bases to trimming and J lost 2 bases, with 14 bases between them. Germline V gene sequence: CDR1 GTSNPN, CDR2 SVGIG (reference sequence). Data came from immunoSEQ multiplex PCR; TCRdb stores just in-frame clones and leaves some out. The top ten clones hold over 25% of a sample with under 35,000 clones, approximately 80% of them seen once. The rearrangement uses TRBV30 and TRBJ1-5; D not certain. This TCR was sampled from a man in his 70s with active COVID-19. Sequencing used peripheral blood. CDR3 coding DNA: TGTGCCTGGAGTGTTGGCACCCAAGTTGGCAATCAGCCCCAGCATTTT. It is translated as CAWSVGTQVGNQPQHF.